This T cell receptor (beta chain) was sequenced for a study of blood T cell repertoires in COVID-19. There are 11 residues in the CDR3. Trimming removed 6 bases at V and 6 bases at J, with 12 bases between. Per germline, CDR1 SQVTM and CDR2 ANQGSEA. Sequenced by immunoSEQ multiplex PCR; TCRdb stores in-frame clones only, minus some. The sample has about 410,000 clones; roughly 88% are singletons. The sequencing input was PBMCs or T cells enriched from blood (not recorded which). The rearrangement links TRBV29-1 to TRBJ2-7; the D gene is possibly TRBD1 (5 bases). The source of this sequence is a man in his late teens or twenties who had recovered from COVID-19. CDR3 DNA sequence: TGCAGCGTCTCCGACAGATCCGAGCAGTACTTC. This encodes CSVSDRSEQYF.